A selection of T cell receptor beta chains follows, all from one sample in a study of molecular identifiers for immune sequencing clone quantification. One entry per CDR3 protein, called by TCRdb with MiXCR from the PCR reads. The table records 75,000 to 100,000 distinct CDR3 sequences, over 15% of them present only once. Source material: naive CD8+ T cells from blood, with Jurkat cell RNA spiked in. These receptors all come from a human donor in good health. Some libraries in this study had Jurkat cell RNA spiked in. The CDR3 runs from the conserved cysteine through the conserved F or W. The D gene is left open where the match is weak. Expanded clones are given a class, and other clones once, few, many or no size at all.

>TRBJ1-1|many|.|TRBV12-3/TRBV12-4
TGTGCCAGCAGTTTAGCTTCTGGCGTGGGTGCTTTCTTT
CASSLASGVGAFF
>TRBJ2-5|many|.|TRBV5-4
TGTGCCAGCAGCTTGATGGAGACCCAGTACTTC
CASSLMETQYF
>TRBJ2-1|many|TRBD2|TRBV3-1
TGTGCCAGCAGCTGGACTAGCGGTTACTCCTACAATGAGCAGTTCTTC
CASSWTSGYSYNEQFF
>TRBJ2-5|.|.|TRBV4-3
TGCGCCAGCAGCCAACGCCTAGCGTACCAAGAGACCCAGTACTTC
CASSQRLAYQETQYF
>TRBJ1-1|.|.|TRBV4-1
TGCGCCAGCAGCCATCCGAACACTGAAGCTTTCTTT
CASSHPNTEAFF
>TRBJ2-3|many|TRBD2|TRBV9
TGTGCCAGCAGCGTAGTACAAGGAGCGGGAGGCACAGATACGCAGTATTTT
CASSVVQGAGGTDTQYF
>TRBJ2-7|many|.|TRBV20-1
TGCAGTCCACGACAAGTTGGGGATATCTACGAGCAGTACTTC
CSPRQVGDIYEQYF
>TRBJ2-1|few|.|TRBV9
TGTGCCAGCAGCGTAGAATCCACAGCGGTATACAATGAGCAGTTCTTC
CASSVESTAVYNEQFF
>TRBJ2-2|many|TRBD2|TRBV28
TGTGCCAGCAGTTTATTTAGCGGGAGAGGGTACACCGGGGAGCTGTTTTTT
CASSLFSGRGYTGELFF
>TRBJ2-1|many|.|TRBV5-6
TGTGCCAGCAGCTTGGATCGGAGAGCCTACAATGAGCAGTTCTTC
CASSLDRRAYNEQFF
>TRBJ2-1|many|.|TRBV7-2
TGTGCCAGCAGCTTACTAGCTAATGAGCAGTTCTTC
CASSLLANEQFF
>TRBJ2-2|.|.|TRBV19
TGTGCCAGTACCACAGGAAAGCAGGACACCGGGGAGCTGTTTTTT
CASTTGKQDTGELFF
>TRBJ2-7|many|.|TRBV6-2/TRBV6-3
TGTGCCAGCAGTATCCGGGACCCAGGAAGGTGGGTCCTAGTCCACGAGCAGTACTTC
CASSIRDPGRWVLVHEQYF
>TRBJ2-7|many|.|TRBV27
TGTGCCAGCAGTTTATCGATCGGGCTAGCCAGGTACGAGCAGTACTTC
CASSLSIGLARYEQYF
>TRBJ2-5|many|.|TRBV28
TGTGCCAGCAGTTTCACAGCAGGGGCAGAGACCCAGTACTTC
CASSFTAGAETQYF
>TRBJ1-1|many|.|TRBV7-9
TGTGCCAGCAGCTTAGACAACGGCAACACTGAAGCTTTCTTT
CASSLDNGNTEAFF
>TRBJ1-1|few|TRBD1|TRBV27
TGTGCCAGCAGGCCGCCAGGACAGGCGGGGGCTTTCTTT
CASRPPGQAGAFF
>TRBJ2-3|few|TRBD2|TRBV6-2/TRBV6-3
TGTGCCAGCAGTTATGAATCGGGGGGGTATTGGCTCACAGATACGCAGTATTTT
CASSYESGGYWLTDTQYF
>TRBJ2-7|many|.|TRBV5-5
TGTGCCAGCAGCTTGGGGGACGGAGACTACGAGCAGTACTTC
CASSLGDGDYEQYF
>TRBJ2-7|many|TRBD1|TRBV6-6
TGTGCCAGCAGTGGGAGCCAGGACAGGGGTCGCCTTGGACCCTACGAGCAGTACTTC
CASSGSQDRGRLGPYEQYF
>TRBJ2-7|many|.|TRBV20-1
TGCAGTGCTAGAGATATTGACGGGAGCCACGGCTACGAGCAGTACTTC
CSARDIDGSHGYEQYF
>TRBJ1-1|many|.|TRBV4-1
TGCGCCAGCAGCCAAGATGGTAGAGGTAGGAGAGCTGAAGCTTTCTTT
CASSQDGRGRRAEAFF
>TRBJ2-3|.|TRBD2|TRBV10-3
TGTGCCACCAGACTAGCGGGGCTTACAGATACGCAGTATTTT
CATRLAGLTDTQYF
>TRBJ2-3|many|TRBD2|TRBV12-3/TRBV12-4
TGTGCCAGCAGTCTTAGCGGGGTTTCACCAGATACGCAGTATTTT
CASSLSGVSPDTQYF
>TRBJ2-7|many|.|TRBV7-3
TGTGCCAGCAGCACGGGACTCGTGGTGGGGCTCGAGCAGTACTTC
CASSTGLVVGLEQYF
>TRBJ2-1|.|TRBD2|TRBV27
TGTGCCAGCAGTCTATGGGGCCCGGGGGGGCTGAACTACAATGAGCAGTTCTTC
CASSLWGPGGLNYNEQFF
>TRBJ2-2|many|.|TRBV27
TGTGCCAGCAGGGGGGAGACTTATAACACCGGGGAGCTGTTTTTT
CASRGETYNTGELFF
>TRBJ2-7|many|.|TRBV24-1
TGTGCCACCAGTGGTCCTAACTACGAGCAGTACTTC
CATSGPNYEQYF
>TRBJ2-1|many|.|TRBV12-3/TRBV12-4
TGTGCCAGCAGTTTATTCGGGGCTTCGGATTACAATGAGCAGTTCTTC
CASSLFGASDYNEQFF
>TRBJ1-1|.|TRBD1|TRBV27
TGTGCCAGCAATTTGACAGGGTTCTGGCGGGGCACTGAAGCTTTCTTT
CASNLTGFWRGTEAFF
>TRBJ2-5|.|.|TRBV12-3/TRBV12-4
TGTGCAGACAGCCGAGGAGGGAGTTCGTGGGAGACCCAGTACTTC
CADSRGGSSWETQYF
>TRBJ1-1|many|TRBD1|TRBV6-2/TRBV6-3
TGTGCCAGCAGCGAGCAGGGGGGGGGAACTGAAGCTTTCTTT
CASSEQGGGTEAFF